The clone carrying this TCR beta chain was observed a single time. A read error may explain this, as a much larger clone is one base away. The source of the sample is a study of breast tumors, draining lymph nodes, adjacent tissues. Axillary draining lymph nodes of breast cancer patients supplied the node samples. TCRdb independently ran MiXCR on the multiplex PCR reads; one entry per CDR3 protein. The sample holds about 200,000 distinct CDR3 sequences, approximately 30% seen once. This CDR3 has 16 amino acids. The V segment lost 0 bases and the J segment 4 bases; nucleotides outside the gene matches: 7. CDR1 is SGHTS and CDR2 is YDEGEE in the germline V gene.

Specimen: axillary lymph node tissue. The genes are TRBV5-8 and TRBJ2-5, with 9 bases lining up with TRBD2. The TCR sequence derives from a female donor with breast cancer. Some clones in this sample may be carry-over from other donors' samples. CDR3: CASSLGGPAGGETQYF. CDR3 sequence (DNA): TGTGCCAGCAGCTTGGGGGGACCAGCGGGAGGAGAGACCCAGTACTTC.